The clone carrying this TCR beta chain was counted only a few times. This entry comes from a study of T-cell reconstitution after alpha-beta-depleted transplantation in children. The CDR3 length is 16 residues. Germline CDR1 is MNHEY and CDR2 is SMNVEV (reference sequence). J lost 6 bases, V lost 2 bases, and 5 bases had no gene match. Unique molecular identifiers were used in preparing the TCRbeta library. TCRdb passed the PCR reads through MiXCR, listing each CDR3 protein once. The sample carries around 530,000 distinct CDR3 sequences, about 30% recorded once. The source is a human donor who donated a stem cell graft to a child with aplastic anemia. V and J are TRBV27 and TRBJ2-2; 11 positions match TRBD2. The sample consisted of PBMCs from the stem cell graft donor, taken from the stem cell graft. The CDR3 is CASSLTLAGGPGELFF. The CDR3 DNA sequence: TGTGCCAGCAGTTTAACGCTAGCGGGAGGACCCGGGGAGCTGTTTTTT.